Listed below are T cell receptor beta chains from one sample, sequenced in a study of T cells in localized non-small cell lung cancer. Here immunoSEQ multiplex PCR was the method, and the copy in TCRdb shows in-frame clones only, minus some. Among around 92,000 clones listed, roughly 91% were seen once. The sample consisted of PBMCs, taken before any cancer treatment. The receptors derive from a woman aged 40-75 years with stage II squamous cell lung carcinoma. Each CDR3 is given with its conserved first and last residue. D genes are given only for firm matches.

CDR3 protein: CASTGRGTGESEHF
CDR3 DNA: TGTGCCAGTACCGGGAGGGGGACAGGCGAATCTGAGCATTTT
V gene: TRBV19
J gene: TRBJ1-5
D gene: TRBD1
CDR3 length: 14

CDR3 protein: CASSPLGGLGGANVLTF
CDR3 DNA: TGTGCCAGCAGCCCTCTCGGGGGGCTGGGTGGGGCCAACGTCCTGACTTTC
V gene: TRBV7-9
J gene: TRBJ2-6
D gene: -
CDR3 length: 17

CDR3 protein: CASSEDGSWGTDTQYF
CDR3 DNA: TGTGCCAGCAGTGAAGATGGTAGTTGGGGCACAGATACGCAGTATTTT
V gene: TRBV6-1
J gene: TRBJ2-3
D gene: -
CDR3 length: 16

CDR3 protein: CASRAGPNTGELFF
CDR3 DNA: TGTGCCAGTAGGGCAGGACCGAACACCGGGGAGCTGTTTTTT
V gene: TRBV19
J gene: TRBJ2-2
D gene: -
CDR3 length: 14

CDR3 protein: CASSLAGLQRTYEQYF
CDR3 DNA: TGCGCCAGCAGCTTGGCTGGTCTACAGCGCACCTACGAGCAGTACTTC
V gene: TRBV5-1
J gene: TRBJ2-7
D gene: -
CDR3 length: 16

CDR3 protein: CASSLKGPGTEAFF
CDR3 DNA: TGTGCCAGCAGCTTGAAAGGGCCCGGGACTGAAGCTTTCTTT
V gene: TRBV5-4
J gene: TRBJ1-1
D gene: -
CDR3 length: 14

CDR3 protein: CASSVNRDTEAFF
CDR3 DNA: TGTGCCAGCAGTGTAAACAGAGACACTGAAGCTTTCTTT
V gene: TRBV2
J gene: TRBJ1-1
D gene: -
CDR3 length: 13

CDR3 protein: CSVEASDREDEQFF
CDR3 DNA: TGCAGCGTTGAAGCCTCAGACAGGGAGGATGAGCAGTTCTTC
V gene: TRBV29-1
J gene: TRBJ2-1
D gene: -
CDR3 length: 14

CDR3 protein: CASNKQQGARDTEAFF
CDR3 DNA: TGCGCCAGCAACAAGCAACAGGGGGCGCGAGACACTGAAGCTTTCTTT
V gene: TRBV10-2
J gene: TRBJ1-1
D gene: TRBD1
CDR3 length: 16

CDR3 protein: CASSRAGPNTVDTQYF
CDR3 DNA: TGTGCCAGTAGCAGGGCCGGACCCAACACAGTCGATACGCAGTATTTT
V gene: TRBV27
J gene: TRBJ2-3
D gene: -
CDR3 length: 16

CDR3 protein: CASSRENQGAAFF
CDR3 DNA: TGTGCCAGCTCACGAGAGAACCAGGGGGCGGCTTTCTTT
V gene: TRBV18
J gene: TRBJ1-1
D gene: TRBD1
CDR3 length: 13